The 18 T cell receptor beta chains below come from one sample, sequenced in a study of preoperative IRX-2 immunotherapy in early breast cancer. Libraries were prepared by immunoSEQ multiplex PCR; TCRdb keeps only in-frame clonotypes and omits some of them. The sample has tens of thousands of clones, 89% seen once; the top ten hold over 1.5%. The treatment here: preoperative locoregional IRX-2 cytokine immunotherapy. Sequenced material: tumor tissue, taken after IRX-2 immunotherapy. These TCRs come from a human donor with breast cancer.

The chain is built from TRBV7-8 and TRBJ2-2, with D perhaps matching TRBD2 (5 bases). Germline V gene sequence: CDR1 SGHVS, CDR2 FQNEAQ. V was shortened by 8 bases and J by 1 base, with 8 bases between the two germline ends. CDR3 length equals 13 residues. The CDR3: CASSGLNTGELFF. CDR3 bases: TGTGCCAGCTCCGGACTGAACACCGGGGAGCTGTTTTTT. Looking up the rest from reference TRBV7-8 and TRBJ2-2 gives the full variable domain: GAGVSQSPRYKVAKRGQDVALRCDPISGHVSLFWYQQALGQGPEFLTYFQNEAQLDKSGLPSDRFFAERPEGSVSTLKIQRTQQEDSAVYLCASSGLNTGELFFGEGSRLTVL.

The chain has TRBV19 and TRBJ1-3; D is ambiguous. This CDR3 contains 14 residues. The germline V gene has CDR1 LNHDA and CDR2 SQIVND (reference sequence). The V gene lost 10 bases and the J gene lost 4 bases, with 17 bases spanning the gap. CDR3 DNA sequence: TGTGCCACCGATGTTGGGGTTGGAGGAAACACCATATATTTT. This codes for CATDVGVGGNTIYF.

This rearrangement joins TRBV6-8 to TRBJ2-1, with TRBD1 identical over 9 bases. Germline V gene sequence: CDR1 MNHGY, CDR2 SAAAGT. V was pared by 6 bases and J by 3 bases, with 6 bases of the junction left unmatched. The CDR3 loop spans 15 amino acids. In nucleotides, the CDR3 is TGTGCCAGCAGAACCGGGACAGGGTTCTACAATGAGCAGTTCTTC. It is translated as CASRTGTGFYNEQFF.

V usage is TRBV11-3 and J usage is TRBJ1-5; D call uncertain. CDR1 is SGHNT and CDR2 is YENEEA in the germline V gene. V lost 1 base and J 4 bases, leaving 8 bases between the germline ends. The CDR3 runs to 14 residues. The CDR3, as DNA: TGTGCCAGCAGCTTAGGGGGTCCTAATCAGCCCCAGCATTTT. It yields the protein CASSLGGPNQPQHF.

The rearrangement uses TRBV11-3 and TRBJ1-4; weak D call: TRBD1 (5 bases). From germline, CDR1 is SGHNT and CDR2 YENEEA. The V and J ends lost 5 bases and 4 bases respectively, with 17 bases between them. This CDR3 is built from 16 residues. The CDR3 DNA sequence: TGTGCCAGCAGCCCAATGGGACGGGAGGGTAATGAAAAACTGTTTTTT. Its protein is CASSPMGREGNEKLFF.

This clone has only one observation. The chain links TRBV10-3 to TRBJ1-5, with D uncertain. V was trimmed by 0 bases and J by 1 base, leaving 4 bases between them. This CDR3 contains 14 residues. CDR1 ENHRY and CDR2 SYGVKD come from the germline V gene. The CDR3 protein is CAISESMSNQPQHF. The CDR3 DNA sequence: TGTGCCATCAGTGAGTCGATGAGCAATCAGCCCCAGCATTTT.

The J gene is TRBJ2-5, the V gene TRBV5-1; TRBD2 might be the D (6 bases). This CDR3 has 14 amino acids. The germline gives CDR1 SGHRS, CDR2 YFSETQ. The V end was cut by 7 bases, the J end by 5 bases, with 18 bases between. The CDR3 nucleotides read TGCGCCAGCTCCTCGGCAGACCGGGGGGAGACCCAGTACTTC. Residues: CASSSADRGETQYF.

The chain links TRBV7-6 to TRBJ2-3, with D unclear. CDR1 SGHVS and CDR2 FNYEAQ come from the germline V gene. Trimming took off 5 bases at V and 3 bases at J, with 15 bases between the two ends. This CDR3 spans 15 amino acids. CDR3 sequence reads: CASSPLGLSTDTQYF. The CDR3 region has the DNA TGTGCCAGCAGCCCGCTGGGGTTGTCAACAGATACGCAGTATTTT.

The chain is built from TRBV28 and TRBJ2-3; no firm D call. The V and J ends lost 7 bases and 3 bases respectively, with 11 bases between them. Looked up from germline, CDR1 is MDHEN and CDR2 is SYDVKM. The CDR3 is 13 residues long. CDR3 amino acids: CASKPPLTDTQYF. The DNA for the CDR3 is TGTGCCAGCAAACCCCCGTTGACAGATACGCAGTATTTT.

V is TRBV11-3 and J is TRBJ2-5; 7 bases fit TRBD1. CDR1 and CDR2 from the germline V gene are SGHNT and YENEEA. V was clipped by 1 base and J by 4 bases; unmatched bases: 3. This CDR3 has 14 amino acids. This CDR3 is CASSLVGGRETQYF. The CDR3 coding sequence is TGTGCCAGCAGCTTAGTAGGGGGCAGAGAGACCCAGTACTTC.

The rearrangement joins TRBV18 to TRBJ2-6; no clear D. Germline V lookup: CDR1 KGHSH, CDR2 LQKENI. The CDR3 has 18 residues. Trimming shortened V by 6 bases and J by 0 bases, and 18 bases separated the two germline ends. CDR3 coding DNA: TGTGCCAGCTCCCGTTCCGCAGGACGAAGCTCTGGGGCCAACGTCCTGACTTTC. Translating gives CASSRSAGRSSGANVLTF.

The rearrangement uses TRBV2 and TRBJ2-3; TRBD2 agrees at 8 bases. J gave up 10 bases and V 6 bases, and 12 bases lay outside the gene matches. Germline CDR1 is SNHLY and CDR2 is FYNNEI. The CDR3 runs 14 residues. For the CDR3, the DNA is TGTGCCAGCAGCCAAGCGGGAGCTTATGAGTCGCAGTATTTT. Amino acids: CASSQAGAYESQYF.

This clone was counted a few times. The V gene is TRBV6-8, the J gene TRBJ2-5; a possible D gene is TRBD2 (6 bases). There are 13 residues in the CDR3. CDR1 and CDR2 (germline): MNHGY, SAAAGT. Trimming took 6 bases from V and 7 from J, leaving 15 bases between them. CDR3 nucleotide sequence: TGTGCCAGCAGCCCCCCGGGGGTTGGGACCCAGTACTTC. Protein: CASSPPGVGTQYF.

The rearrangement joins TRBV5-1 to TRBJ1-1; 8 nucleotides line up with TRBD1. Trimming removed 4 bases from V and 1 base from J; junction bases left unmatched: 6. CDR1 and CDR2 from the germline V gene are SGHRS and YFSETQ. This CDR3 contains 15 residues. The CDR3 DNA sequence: TGCGCCAGCAGCCCACAGACAGGGGAGAACACTGAAGCTTTCTTT. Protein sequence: CASSPQTGENTEAFF.

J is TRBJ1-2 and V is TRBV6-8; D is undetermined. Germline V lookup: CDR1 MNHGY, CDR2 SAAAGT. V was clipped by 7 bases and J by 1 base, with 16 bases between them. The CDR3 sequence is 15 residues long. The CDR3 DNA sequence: TGTGCCAGCACCAAAAAGCAAGGGCTTAACTATGGCTACACCTTC. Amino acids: CASTKKQGLNYGYTF.

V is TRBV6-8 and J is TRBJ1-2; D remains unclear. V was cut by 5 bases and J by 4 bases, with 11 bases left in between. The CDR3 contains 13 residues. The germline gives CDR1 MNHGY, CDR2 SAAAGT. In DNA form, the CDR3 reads TGTGCCAGCAGTGAGTCAGGTCGCTATGGCTACACCTTC. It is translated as CASSESGRYGYTF.

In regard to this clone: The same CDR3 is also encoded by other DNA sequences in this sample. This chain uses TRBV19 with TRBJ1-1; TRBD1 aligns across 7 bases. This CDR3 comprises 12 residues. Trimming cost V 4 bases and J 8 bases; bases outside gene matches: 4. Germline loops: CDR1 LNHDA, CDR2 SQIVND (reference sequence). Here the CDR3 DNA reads TGTGCCAGTAGTAGCGGGACAGTCGAAGCTTTCTTT. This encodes CASSSGTVEAFF.

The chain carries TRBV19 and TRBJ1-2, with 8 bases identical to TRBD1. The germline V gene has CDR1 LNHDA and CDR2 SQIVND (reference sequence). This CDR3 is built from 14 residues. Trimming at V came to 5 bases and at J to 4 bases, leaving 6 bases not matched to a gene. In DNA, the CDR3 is TGTGCCAGTAGTGAGGCAGGGGGCCGCTATGGCTACACCTTC. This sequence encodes CASSEAGGRYGYTF.